This TCR beta chain was retrieved from a study of TIL therapy for anti-PD-1-resistant metastatic lung cancer. Germline CDR1 and CDR2: SGHAT and FQNNGV. Trimming stripped 4 bases from V and 0 bases from J, with 10 bases between. This CDR3 spans 15 amino acids. Concerning this clone: Its antigen is still unknown.

Time point here: pre-treatment sample, taken before nivolumab and TIL therapy. The immunoSEQ assay was v3. Sequencing used immunoSEQ multiplex PCR; TCRdb keeps in-frame clones, though not all of them. The repertoire holds roughly 20,000 clones, with roughly 85% as singletons. Study-wide findings and caveats: After infusion, TIL clonotypes partly replaced peripheral T cells and declined over months.

Sequenced here: blood, sampled at baseline. The sequence was collected from a person aged 30 to 80 with non-small cell lung cancer. This chain connects TRBV11-2 to TRBJ1-3; no firm D call. The CDR3 nucleotides are TGTGCCAGCAGCTCCGAACAACTCTCTGGAAACACCATATATTTT. Translated, it gives CASSSEQLSGNTIYF.